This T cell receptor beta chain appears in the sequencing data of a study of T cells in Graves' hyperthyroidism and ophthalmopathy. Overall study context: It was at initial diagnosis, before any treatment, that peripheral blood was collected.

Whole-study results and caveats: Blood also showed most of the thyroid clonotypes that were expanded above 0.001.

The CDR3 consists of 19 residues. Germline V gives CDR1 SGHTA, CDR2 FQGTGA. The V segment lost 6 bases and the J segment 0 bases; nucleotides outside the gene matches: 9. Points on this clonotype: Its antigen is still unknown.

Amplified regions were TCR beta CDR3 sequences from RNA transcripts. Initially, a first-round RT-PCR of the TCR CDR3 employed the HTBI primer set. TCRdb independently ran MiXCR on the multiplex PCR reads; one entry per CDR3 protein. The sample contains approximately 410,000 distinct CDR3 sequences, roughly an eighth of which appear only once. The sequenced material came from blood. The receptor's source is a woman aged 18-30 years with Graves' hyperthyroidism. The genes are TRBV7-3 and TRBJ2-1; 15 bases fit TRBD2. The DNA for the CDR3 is TGTGCCAGCAGTTCGGGACTAGCGGGAGGCCTCTCCTCCTACAATGAGCAGTTCTTC. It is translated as CASSSGLAGGLSSYNEQFF.